The clone carrying this T cell receptor (beta chain) was detected only once. Antigen: not known. This sample was included in a study of CD8+ T cells in alopecia areata. Across the study: Treated patients were given 5 to 10 mg oral tofacitinib twice daily.

Findings and limits, study-wide: Scalp clonality, along with expanded CD8+ clones among the top 100, was significantly decreased by tofacitinib. Greater clonality was observed in lesional scalp samples, especially alopecia totalis/universalis, versus normal scalp.

The V gene end was trimmed by 4 bases and the J gene end by 1 base; junction bases not matched to a gene: 2. The CDR3 is made up of 16 amino acids. CDR1 is SGHDT, CDR2 YYEEEE, per germline. TCR sequencing used cDNA made by reverse transcription of extracted RNA. Here immunoSEQ multiplex PCR was the method, and the copy in TCRdb shows in-frame clones only, minus some. The repertoire consists of 150,000 to 200,000 clones, with less than 70% occurring once and the leading ten covering under 1.5%. Noted treatment: oral pan-JAK inhibitor, 5-10 mg twice daily. V gene TRBV5-6 combines with J gene TRBJ2-1; TRBD2 agrees at 13 bases. The receptor was derived from a human donor with alopecia areata. The specimen was CD4+ T cells sorted from blood, collected between weeks 49 and 50, from a patient treated with tofacitinib. The CDR3 region is CASSPGLAGSYNEQFF. The CDR3 nucleotides are TGTGCCAGCAGCCCGGGACTAGCGGGATCCTACAATGAGCAGTTCTTC.